One and the same sample provided the 27 T cell receptor beta chains below, sequenced in a study of T cells of healthy individuals. TCRdb reprocessed the 5' RACE reads via MiXCR and lists one record per CDR3 protein. The profile shows fewer than 75,000 distinct CDR3 sequences, roughly 15% of them singletons. The receptor set was obtained from a human donor in good health.

This clonotype was seen a few times. The chain combines TRBV30 with TRBJ2-2, with D tentatively TRBD2 (6 bases). With 0 bases removed from V and 6 bases from J, the gap between germline ends came to 8 bases. The CDR3 runs to 13 residues. Germline CDR1 GTSNPN, CDR2 SVGIG (reference sequence). In DNA form, the CDR3 reads TGTGCCTGGAGTGTAGGAGGGGCCGGGGAGCTGTTTTTT. Translation: CAWSVGGAGELFF.

The sample holds many counts of this clonotype. This chain joins TRBV19 and TRBJ2-5; possibly TRBD2 for D (6 bases). The length of the CDR3 is 15 residues. V was shortened by 6 bases and J by 1 base, with 15 bases between the two germline ends. In germline, CDR1 is LNHDA, CDR2 SQIVND (reference sequence). The CDR3 sequence is CASRTRDLPQETQYF. Written as DNA, the CDR3 is TGTGCCAGTAGGACGCGGGACCTCCCCCAAGAGACCCAGTACTTC. The whole variable domain, remainder taken from reference TRBV19 and TRBJ2-5, is DGGITQSPKYLFRKEGQNVTLSCEQNLNHDAMYWYRQDPGQGLRLIYYSQIVNDFQKGDIAEGYSVSREKKESFPLTVTSAQKNPTAFYLCASRTRDLPQETQYFGPGTRLLVL.

This clonotype was counted ten times or more. The J gene is TRBJ2-2, the V gene TRBV20-1; no definite D call. The V end lost 2 bases, the J end lost 7 bases, and 14 bases lay between the germline ends. Per germline, CDR1 DFQATT and CDR2 SNEGSKA (reference sequence). The CDR3 runs 14 residues. The CDR3 DNA is TGCAGTGCTAGAAATAAGTCTGGTATCGGGGAGCTGTTTTTT. It is translated as CSARNKSGIGELFF.

The sample holds a few counts of this clonotype. This chain uses TRBV5-6 with TRBJ2-2; no firm D call. Germline V gives CDR1 SGHDT, CDR2 YYEEEE. The V end lost 7 bases, the J end lost 1 base, and 11 bases lay between the germline ends. The CDR3 is 14 residues long. The CDR3 DNA follows: TGTGCCAGCCTCCCGGCATGGAACACCGGGGAGCTGTTTTTT. This encodes CASLPAWNTGELFF.

The chain combines TRBV7-2 with TRBJ2-2; D might be TRBD1 (5 bases). Per the germline V gene, CDR1 is SGHTA and CDR2 is FQGNSA. V lost 5 bases, J lost 2 bases, and 9 bases lay in between. The CDR3 runs 14 residues. The CDR3 sequence: CASSTRVNTGELFF. For the CDR3, the DNA is TGTGCCAGCAGCACCAGGGTTAACACCGGGGAGCTGTTTTTT.

This clonotype was found many times. The chain combines TRBV30 with TRBJ2-7; 9 bases align to TRBD2. From germline, CDR1 is GTSNPN and CDR2 SVGIG (reference sequence). This CDR3 has 14 amino acids. J gave up 3 bases and V 4 bases, and 7 bases lay outside the gene matches. CDR3 nucleotide sequence: TGTGCCTGGAACGATGGTAGCGGGAGCTACGAGCAGTACTTC. Translated: CAWNDGSGSYEQYF.

There are many counts of this clonotype. The rearrangement links TRBV4-2 to TRBJ2-2; TRBD2 matches at 8 bases. CDR1 is LGHNA and CDR2 is YNFKEQ in the germline V gene. CDR3 size: 14 residues. V lost 4 bases, J lost 3 bases, and 1 base stayed unmatched. Written as DNA, the CDR3 is TGTGCCAGCAGCCCGGGACTAGACACCGGGGAGCTGTTTTTT. Translated: CASSPGLDTGELFF.

This clonotype was recorded many times. The gene calls are TRBV11-1 and TRBJ1-1, with no clear D. This CDR3 has 13 residues. CDR1 SGHAT and CDR2 FQDESV come from the germline V gene (reference sequence). The V end was cut by 2 bases, the J end by 4 bases, with 8 bases between. CDR3 protein: CASSLKASTEAFF. CDR3 bases: TGTGCCAGCAGCTTAAAGGCGAGCACTGAAGCTTTCTTT. Using reference TRBV11-1 and TRBJ1-1 for the parts outside the CDR3, the full variable domain is EAEVAQSPRYKITEKSQAVAFWCDPISGHATLYWYRQILGQGPELLVQFQDESVVDDSQLPKDRFSAERLKGVDSTLKIQPAELGDSAMYLCASSLKASTEAFFGQGTRLTVV.

This clonotype was found many times. The chain has TRBV20-1 and TRBJ2-7; 7 bases align to TRBD1. Germline V gene sequence: CDR1 DFQATT, CDR2 SNEGSKA (reference sequence). Trimming removed 0 bases from V and 9 bases from J; junction bases left unmatched: 11. CDR3 length: 14 residues. CDR3 nucleotides: TGCAGTGCTAGAGAGACAGGGCTCCTACGAGGGCAGTACTTC. Its protein product is CSARETGLLRGQYF.

This clonotype has a handful of counts. V is TRBV7-9 and J is TRBJ1-1; D ambiguous. The V end lost 0 bases, the J end lost 4 bases, and 6 bases lay between the germline ends. This CDR3 spans 13 amino acids. The germline gives CDR1 SEHNR, CDR2 FQNEAQ (reference sequence). The CDR3 here is CASSLAGTTEAFF. In nucleotides, the CDR3 is TGTGCCAGCAGCTTAGCGGGCACCACTGAAGCTTTCTTT.

This chain joins TRBV6-5 and TRBJ2-3; possibly TRBD2 for D (6 bases). CDR1 and CDR2 from the germline V gene are MNHEY and SVGAGI. V was cut by 6 bases and J by 2 bases, with 15 bases left in between. The length of the CDR3 is 15 residues. Here the CDR3 reads CASSSSGELTDTQYF. CDR3 DNA sequence: TGTGCCAGCAGCTCCTCGGGGGAACTCACAGATACGCAGTATTTT.

V is TRBV11-2 and J is TRBJ2-5; a possible D gene is TRBD2 (6 bases). The V gene lost 5 bases and the J gene lost 11 bases, with 21 bases spanning the gap. The CDR3 is 14 residues long. Germline lookup yields CDR1 SGHAT and CDR2 FQNNGV. The CDR3 DNA is TGTGCCAGCAGCCCCCCGCCCCCTACTAGCTTTCAGTACTTC. This gives the protein CASSPPPPTSFQYF.

The chain couples TRBV7-3 to TRBJ2-5, with D tentatively TRBD1 (5 bases). The CDR3 runs to 13 residues. Germline V lookup: CDR1 SGHTA, CDR2 FQGTGA. The V end was cut by 5 bases, the J end by 1 base, with 8 bases between. In DNA, the CDR3 is TGTGCCAGCAGCCGACAGACCCAAGAGACCCAGTACTTC. The encoded protein is CASSRQTQETQYF. Drawing the rest from reference TRBV7-3 and TRBJ2-5, the complete variable domain is GAGVSQTPSNKVTEKGKYVELRCDPISGHTALYWYRQSLGQGPEFLIYFQGTGAADDSGLPNDRFFAVRPEGSVSTLKIQRTERGDSAVYLCASSRQTQETQYFGPGTRLLVL.

This clonotype was found many times. The CDR3 is CASSLPADSPLHF. CDR3 coding DNA: TGTGCCAGCAGCTTGCCTGCAGATTCACCCCTCCACTTT. The chain joins TRBV5-5 to TRBJ1-6, with no clear D. Trimming removed 1 base at V and 8 bases at J, with 7 bases between. From germline, CDR1 is SGHKS and CDR2 YYEKEE (reference sequence). This CDR3 is 13 amino acids long.

This clonotype was counted a few times. The chain recombines TRBV29-1 with TRBJ2-7; TRBD1 is a possible D gene (5 bases). Trimming left V 7 bases short and J 2 bases short, with 12 bases between. From germline, CDR1 is SQVTM and CDR2 ANQGSEA. The CDR3 totals 12 residues. This chain's CDR3 is CSGEWGAYEQYF. For the CDR3, the DNA is TGCAGCGGAGAATGGGGCGCCTACGAGCAGTACTTC.

V and J are TRBV7-9 and TRBJ2-3; D unresolved. Between the trimmed V and J ends, which lost 1 base and 0 bases, there was a span of 8 bases. CDR1 is SEHNR, CDR2 FQNEAQ, per germline (reference sequence). CDR3 size: 15 residues. The CDR3 DNA reads as TGTGCCAGCAGCTTAGGGCGGTCTAGCACAGATACGCAGTATTTT. Its protein is CASSLGRSSTDTQYF.

The V gene is TRBV27, the J gene TRBJ1-5, with 10 bases lining up with TRBD1. The CDR3 has 14 amino acids. Germline V gene sequence: CDR1 MNHEY, CDR2 SMNVEV (reference sequence). Losses at the gene ends were 5 bases for V and 6 bases for J; bases not matched to a gene: 4. In nucleotides, the CDR3 is TGTGCCAGCAGTCGCGGACAGGGGGTTCAGCCCCAGCATTTT. It codes for CASSRGQGVQPQHF.

This clonotype has at least ten counts. The V gene is TRBV20-1, the J gene TRBJ1-4; TRBD1 matches 8 bases. V shed 6 bases, J shed 5 bases, and the junction held 5 bases outside the gene matches. CDR3 size: 13 residues. Germline loops: CDR1 DFQATT, CDR2 SNEGSKA (reference sequence). For the CDR3, the DNA is TGCAGTGCCAGGACAGGGTCGAATGAAAAACTGTTTTTT. It yields the protein CSARTGSNEKLFF.

In its sample, this clonotype was seen many times. The chain joins TRBV5-6 to TRBJ2-5, with no clear D. From germline, CDR1 is SGHDT and CDR2 YYEEEE. The CDR3 spans 14 residues. V shed 1 base and J shed 3 bases, with 10 bases lying between them. CDR3 coding DNA: TGTGCCAGCAGCTTGACTCTGAAGGAAGAGACCCAGTACTTC. Its translation is CASSLTLKEETQYF.

The table lists this clonotype with a few counts. The chain couples TRBV7-2 to TRBJ1-4; D gene uncertain. CDR1 and CDR2 (germline): SGHTA, FQGNSA. The CDR3 totals 16 residues. V was clipped by 0 bases and J by 0 bases, with 8 bases between them. The CDR3 bases are TGTGCCAGCAGCTTAGCGTGGTCAGCAACTAATGAAAAACTGTTTTTT. Translating gives CASSLAWSATNEKLFF.

This clonotype was detected only a few times. This chain uses TRBV27 with TRBJ2-7; perhaps TRBD2 as D (6 bases). Looked up from germline, CDR1 is MNHEY and CDR2 is SMNVEV (reference sequence). Trimming removed 8 bases at V and 2 bases at J, with 13 bases between. This CDR3 is 13 amino acids long. The CDR3 DNA sequence: TGTGCCAGCCGTCCGGGACTTCCCTACGAGCAGTACTTC. This gives the protein CASRPGLPYEQYF.

The table lists this clonotype with a few counts. The chain joins TRBV7-8 to TRBJ2-7, with 9 bases matching TRBD2. Losses at the gene ends were 2 bases for V and 2 bases for J; bases not matched to a gene: 4. Germline V gives CDR1 SGHVS, CDR2 FQNEAQ. The CDR3 runs to 15 residues. CDR3 in DNA: TGTGCCAGCAGCTTACGGCGGGAGGGGGCCTACGAGCAGTACTTC. Translation: CASSLRREGAYEQYF.

In nucleotides, the CDR3 is TGCGCCAGCAGCTTGGATACTAGCGGGGTCTACGAGCAGTACTTC. Encoded protein: CASSLDTSGVYEQYF. This sequence joins TRBV5-1 and TRBJ2-7, with TRBD2 identical over 10 bases. Germline CDR1 is SGHRS and CDR2 is YFSETQ. The CDR3 covers 15 residues. V dropped 0 bases and J dropped 3; count of bases not matched to a gene: 3.

This clonotype was counted between two and nine times. The genes are TRBV4-1 and TRBJ2-1; 12 bases match TRBD2. Germline V gene lookup returns CDR1 MGHRA and CDR2 YSYEKL. Trimming removed 4 bases from V and 7 bases from J; junction bases left unmatched: 8. CDR3 length equals 16 residues. The CDR3 region has the DNA TGCGCCAGCAGCCCGGGGACTAGCGGGTCCCTAAATGAGCAGTTCTTC. As protein: CASSPGTSGSLNEQFF.

This clonotype was detected only a few times. The rearrangement uses TRBV2 and TRBJ2-7, with 8 positions matching TRBD1. V shed 6 bases, J shed 8 bases, and the junction held 12 bases outside the gene matches. Germline V CDR1 and CDR2: SNHLY, FYNNEI. CDR3 length: 14 residues. Here the CDR3 reads CASSRDRTTGKQYF. In nucleotides, the CDR3 is TGTGCCAGCAGCCGGGACAGGACGACTGGCAAGCAGTACTTC.

V gene TRBV10-2 combines with J gene TRBJ2-7; possibly TRBD2 for D (5 bases). This CDR3 comprises 13 residues. Looked up from germline, CDR1 is WSHSY and CDR2 is SAAADI. Trimming pared 5 bases from V and 2 bases from J, leaving 10 bases between. In DNA, the CDR3 is TGCGCCAGCAGTACATACGGGACCTACGAGCAGTACTTC. Its translation: CASSTYGTYEQYF.

This clonotype was observed at least ten times. Written as DNA, the CDR3 is TGCAGTGCTAGAGTGGGCGGAAACTATGGCTACACCTTC. Protein product: CSARVGGNYGYTF. The V call is TRBV20-1, the J call TRBJ1-2; D is unclear. The CDR3 totals 13 residues. Trimming took off 1 base at V and 2 bases at J, with 8 bases between the two ends. The germline CDR1 and CDR2 sequences are DFQATT and SNEGSKA (reference sequence).